This T cell receptor (beta chain) comes out of a study of T cell therapy after organ transplantation. General study findings and limits: Nonresponders had marked pretherapy clonal expansions and little post-therapy change. In nonresponders, reduced coverage from low CD8+ yield may limit detected expansions. Pretherapy CD8 clonality inversely correlated with its fold change after therapy.

Profiling relied on immunoSEQ multiplex PCR, and the TCRdb table lists in-frame clones only, not all of them. The sample records over 2,000 clones, roughly three quarters being singletons. With 5 bases clipped from V and 3 bases from J, the junction kept 6 bases outside the gene matches. From germline, CDR1 is SEHNR and CDR2 FQNEAQ (reference sequence). The CDR3 is 15 residues long. This clone showed up just a few times. Its antigen is still unknown. Patients were solid-organ transplant recipients with drug-resistant or recurrent cytomegalovirus. The sequencing here drew on CD8+ T cells from blood, taken before autologous CMV-specific T cell therapy. This chain joins TRBV7-9 and TRBJ1-4, with TRBD1 identical over 7 bases. This receptor was obtained from a human patient who had received a solid organ transplant and had CMV disease. CDR3: CASSPWDRANEKLFF. For the CDR3, the DNA is TGTGCCAGCAGCCCCTGGGACAGAGCTAATGAAAAACTGTTTTTT.